Listed here is a single TCR beta chain. This clonotype occurred many times. The clone's antigen remains unknown. Base qualities are missing; no much larger clone stands one base away. This record belongs to a study of T-cell reconstitution after alpha-beta-depleted transplantation in children (dated by TCRdb to 2016 to 2018). Regarding the study in general: The study quantitatively tracked T-cell immune reconstitution after TCRalphabeta/CD19-depleted allogeneic hematopoietic cell transplantation in children using TCR repertoire profiling.

Libraries came from PCR. The sequencer listed for this sample is Illumina HiSeq 2500. TCR libraries were prepared with molecular barcoding, using unique molecular identifiers to normalize TCRbeta repertoire quantification. Through fastp at Q25 and MiXCR, TCRdb rebuilt clones from the public reads, retaining in-frame beta chains. Each record represents a unique CDR3 protein, reported with the most common genes and DNA among its rows. This sample has 600,000 to 700,000 distinct CDR3 sequences in its table, and approximately 17% of those were observed once. The ten largest clonotypes hold 0.85% to 1.3% of the sample. From its cysteine to its phenylalanine, the CDR3 spans 15 amino acids. Left in the record is the CDR3 DNA by itself, 45 bases read in frame from the first base. CDR1 and CDR2 (SGHAT, FQNNGV) derive from the germline V gene. V lost 5 bases and J lost 0 bases; the stretch between them is 12 bases long.

This receptor was obtained from a human donor who donated a stem cell graft to a child with acute myeloid leukemia. The source material was PBMCs from the stem cell graft donor, sampled from the stem cell graft. Here the chain combines TRBV11-2 and TRBJ2-3; a weak D assignment points to TRBD2 (5 bases agree). DNA sequence: TGTGCCAGCAGCCCTAGCAAATCTAGCACAGATACGCAGTATTTT. This translates into CASSPSKSSTDTQYF.